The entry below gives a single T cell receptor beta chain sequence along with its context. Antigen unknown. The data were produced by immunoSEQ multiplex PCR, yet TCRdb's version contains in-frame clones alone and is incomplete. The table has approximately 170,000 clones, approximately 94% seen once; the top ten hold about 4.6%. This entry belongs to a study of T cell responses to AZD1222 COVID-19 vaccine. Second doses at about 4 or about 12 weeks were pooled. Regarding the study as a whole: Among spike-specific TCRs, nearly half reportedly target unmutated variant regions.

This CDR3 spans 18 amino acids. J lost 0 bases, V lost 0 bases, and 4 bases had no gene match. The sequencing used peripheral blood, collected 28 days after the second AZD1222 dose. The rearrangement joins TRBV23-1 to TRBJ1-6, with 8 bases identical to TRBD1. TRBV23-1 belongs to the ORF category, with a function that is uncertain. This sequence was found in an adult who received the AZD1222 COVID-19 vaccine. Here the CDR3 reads CASSQSTGARSYNSPLHF. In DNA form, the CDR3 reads TGCGCCAGCAGTCAATCGACAGGGGCCCGCTCCTATAATTCACCCCTCCACTTT.